These 15 T cell receptor beta chains originate from one sample sequenced in a study of blood T cell repertoires in COVID-19. Sequenced by immunoSEQ multiplex PCR; TCRdb stores in-frame clones only, minus some. The sample records tens of thousands of clones, about 80% being singletons. Sample: peripheral blood. All receptors derive from a woman older than 75 with acute or convalescent COVID-19.

The chain recombines TRBV24-1 with TRBJ2-3; 15 positions agree with TRBD2. The junction had 6 bases not matched to a gene; V was cut back by 4 bases and J by 5 bases. This CDR3 spans 17 amino acids. Germline V CDR1 and CDR2: KGHDR, SFDVKD. The CDR3 spells CATSERTSGREGDTQYF. The CDR3, as DNA: TGTGCCACCAGTGAACGGACTAGCGGGAGGGAGGGAGATACGCAGTATTTT.

As concerns this clone: Germline and junction disagree at one end, which may indicate a read error. V gene TRBV5-8 combines with J gene TRBJ2-7; TRBD1 matches at 7 bases. Germline assignment: CDR1 SGHTS and CDR2 YDEGEE. The CDR3 loop spans 13 amino acids. CDR3 sequence reads: CASSLTGQVNPFF. The CDR3 DNA sequence: TGTGCCAGCAGCTTGACAGGACAGGTCAACCCTTTCTTC.

This clone turned up a few times. The chain links TRBV24-1 to TRBJ2-2; 9 bases line up with TRBD2. The CDR3 totals 18 residues. Germline V gene data show CDR1 as KGHDR and CDR2 as SFDVKD. V lost 5 bases, J lost 4 bases, and 13 bases stayed unmatched. The CDR3 is CATSASWREGLGTGELFF. The CDR3 bases are TGTGCCACCAGTGCTTCGTGGCGGGAGGGGTTGGGCACCGGGGAGCTGTTTTTT.

The chain links TRBV5-1 to TRBJ2-3; no clear D gene. Germline V gene lookup returns CDR1 SGHRS and CDR2 YFSETQ. The CDR3 is made up of 16 amino acids. Trimming took 0 bases from V and 2 from J, leaving 13 bases between them. The CDR3 here is CASSLALELTTDTQYF. In DNA, the CDR3 is TGCGCCAGCAGCTTGGCCCTAGAATTAACCACAGATACGCAGTATTTT. Combining the CDR3 with reference TRBV5-1 and TRBJ2-3 gives the whole variable domain KAGVTQTPRYLIKTRGQQVTLSCSPISGHRSVSWYQQTPGQGLQFLFEYFSETQRNKGNFPGRFSGRQFSNSRSEMNVSTLELGDSALYLCASSLALELTTDTQYFGPGTRLTVL.

The chain has TRBV11-2 and TRBJ2-1; TRBD2 might be the D (6 bases). From germline, CDR1 is SGHAT and CDR2 FQNNGV. This CDR3 is built from 14 residues. Trimming removed 6 bases at V and 9 bases at J, with 18 bases between. The CDR3, as DNA: TGTGCCAGCAGTGTACTTTCGGGAGTACTTGAGCAGTTCTTC. Amino acid sequence: CASSVLSGVLEQFF.

This chain joins TRBV5-1 and TRBJ2-1; a weak D match, TRBD2 (6 bases). This CDR3 has 14 residues. Germline V gene lookup returns CDR1 SGHRS and CDR2 YFSETQ. V gave up 4 bases and J gave up 5 bases, with 13 bases separating them. CDR3 nucleotide sequence: TGCGCCAGCAGCGTGGGCGGGATGAACAATGAGCAGTTCTTC. Its translation is CASSVGGMNNEQFF.

The genes are TRBV5-1 and TRBJ2-5; 7 bases are shared with TRBD1. From germline, CDR1 is SGHRS and CDR2 YFSETQ. The CDR3 is 15 residues long. After removal of 4 bases from V and 3 bases from J, the junction contained 9 bases not matched to a gene. CDR3 sequence reads: CASSLLGTDEETQYF. The CDR3 bases are TGCGCCAGCAGCCTCTTAGGGACAGACGAAGAGACCCAGTACTTC.

The J gene is TRBJ1-4, the V gene TRBV6-5; no firm D call. Trimming took off 2 bases at V and 7 bases at J, with 8 bases between the two ends. Germline values: CDR1 MNHEY, CDR2 SVGAGI. The CDR3 contains 13 residues. The DNA of the CDR3 is TGTGCCAGCAGTTACAATTCCGGTGAAAAACTGTTTTTT. Protein: CASSYNSGEKLFF.

The J gene is TRBJ2-3, the V gene TRBV25-1; 8 bases are shared with TRBD2. Germline V lookup: CDR1 MGHDK, CDR2 SYGVNS. CDR3 size: 17 residues. The V and J ends lost 3 bases and 3 bases, in that order; junction bases with no gene match: 11. CDR3 sequence (DNA): TGTGCCAGCAGTGAGGAGACGAGCGGGAGATGGACAGATACGCAGTATTTT. Its protein product is CASSEETSGRWTDTQYF.

This clone came up once. The V and J genes are TRBV10-3 and TRBJ1-1; the match to TRBD1 covers 7 bases. The junction had 7 bases not matched to a gene; V was cut back by 8 bases and J by 1 base. Germline V gives CDR1 ENHRY, CDR2 SYGVKD. The CDR3 extends over 14 amino acids. For the CDR3, the DNA is TGTGCCATCGGGACAGAAAGGAGGAACACTGAAGCTTTCTTT. Translated, it gives CAIGTERRNTEAFF.

This chain connects TRBV29-1 to TRBJ1-1; 7 nucleotides match TRBD1. The CDR3 contains 13 residues. V gave up 6 bases and J gave up 1 base; unmatched junction bases: 5. CDR1 is SQVTM, CDR2 ANQGSEA, per germline. In DNA, the CDR3 is TGCAGCGTATACAACAGGGGGAACACTGAAGCTTTCTTT. Protein sequence: CSVYNRGNTEAFF.

J is TRBJ2-7 and V is TRBV5-5; D unresolved. Germline CDR1 reads SGHKS; CDR2 reads YYEKEE (reference sequence). V lost 7 bases and J 2 bases, leaving 7 bases between the germline ends. The CDR3 is 11 amino acids. The CDR3 DNA follows: TGTGCCAGCTCCCGGGCCTACGAGCAGTACTTC. The encoded protein is CASSRAYEQYF.

V gene TRBV19 combines with J gene TRBJ2-7; possibly TRBD1 for D (6 bases). Trimming left V 3 bases short and J 3 bases short, with 15 bases between. The CDR3 length is 15 residues. Germline V gene lookup returns CDR1 LNHDA and CDR2 SQIVND (reference sequence). The CDR3 here is CASSISAGDHYEQYF. CDR3 nucleotide sequence: TGTGCCAGTAGTATCTCTGCAGGGGACCACTACGAGCAGTACTTC.

This CDR3 reads CASSQPGQGGEKLFF. CDR3 DNA: TGTGCCAGCAGTCAGCCGGGACAGGGAGGTGAAAAACTGTTTTTT. The chain employs TRBV27 and TRBJ1-4, with 9 bases identical to TRBD1. This CDR3 is 15 amino acids long. V lost 5 bases to trimming and J lost 7 bases; unmatched junction nucleotides: 8. The germline gives CDR1 MNHEY, CDR2 SMNVEV (reference sequence).

V usage is TRBV19 and J usage is TRBJ1-6; D is unclear. CDR1 LNHDA and CDR2 SQIVND come from the germline V gene (reference sequence). This CDR3 has 14 amino acids. Trimming stripped 7 bases from V and 0 bases from J, with 7 bases between. CDR3 DNA: TGTGCCAGTACCGAGAGCTCCTATAATTCACCCCTCCACTTT. Translation gives CASTESSYNSPLHF.